Presented here are 31 T cell receptor beta chains from one specimen sequenced in a study of shared clonotypes between healthy human individuals. This table comes from immunoSEQ multiplex PCR, and its TCRdb copy is limited to in-frame clones, with some not included. The profile shows around 990,000 clones, approximately 80% of them singletons. The specimen was memory CD4+ T cells from PBMCs. The subset: CD45RA-negative fraction. These receptors all come from a man between 18 and 35 years old in good health. Some clones in this sample may be carry-over from other donors' samples.

This clone was recorded many times. This chain connects TRBV29-1 to TRBJ1-1, with a possible D match to TRBD1 (5 bases). CDR3 length: 15 amino acids. Per germline, CDR1 SQVTM and CDR2 ANQGSEA. The V gene lost 8 bases and the J gene lost 0 bases, with 19 bases spanning the gap. In DNA, the CDR3 is TGCAGCACCAAGCCCGGGTGGGGGATGAACACTGAAGCTTTCTTT. Amino acid sequence: CSTKPGWGMNTEAFF. Variable domain in full (rest from reference TRBV29-1 and TRBJ1-1): SAVISQKPSRDICQRGTSLTIQCQVDSQVTMMFWYRQQPGQSLTLIATANQGSEATYESGFVIDKFPISRPNLTFSTLTVSNMSPEDSSIYLCSTKPGWGMNTEAFFGQGTRLTVV.

The chain uses TRBV5-1 and TRBJ1-1; a possible D gene is TRBD1 (5 bases). The CDR3 length is 14 residues. Germline loops: CDR1 SGHRS, CDR2 YFSETQ. Trimming cost V 5 bases and J 5 bases, with 16 bases left between them. The CDR3: CASRRTSGNTEAFF. The CDR3 DNA sequence: TGCGCCAGCAGACGCACCTCAGGGAATACTGAAGCTTTCTTT.

CDR3 nucleotides: TGCGCCAGCAGCTTGGCCTCCAGGGTTGGAAACACCATATATTTT. Translating gives CASSLASRVGNTIYF. The genes are TRBV5-1 and TRBJ1-3; D possibly corresponds to TRBD1 (5 bases). Deletions cut 0 bases from V and 3 bases from J, with 10 bases between. Per the germline V gene, CDR1 is SGHRS and CDR2 is YFSETQ. There are 15 residues in the CDR3. The full variable domain, completed using reference TRBV5-1 and TRBJ1-3, is KAGVTQTPRYLIKTRGQQVTLSCSPISGHRSVSWYQQTPGQGLQFLFEYFSETQRNKGNFPGRFSGRQFSNSRSEMNVSTLELGDSALYLCASSLASRVGNTIYFGEGSWLTVV.

The sample holds many counts of this clone. The rearrangement links TRBV6-5 to TRBJ2-2; 10 bases match TRBD2. Trimming at V came to 5 bases and at J to 9 bases, leaving 6 bases not matched to a gene. This CDR3 comprises 14 residues. CDR1 MNHEY and CDR2 SVGAGI come from the germline V gene. CDR3 sequence (DNA): TGTGCCAGCAGTGATCTAGCGGGGGCGAGGGAGCTGTTTTTT. Amino acid sequence: CASSDLAGARELFF.

The chain recombines TRBV6-6 with TRBJ2-5, with 8 bases identical to TRBD2. Germline loops: CDR1 MNHNY, CDR2 SVGAGI (reference sequence). This CDR3 is 15 amino acids long. The J segment lost 9 bases and the V segment lost 4 bases, leaving 13 bases of the junction unmatched. The DNA of the CDR3 is TGTGCCAGCAGTTTACCTACCTGGACTAGCCCGGCCCAGTACTTC. Protein sequence: CASSLPTWTSPAQYF.

This clone showed up just once. V usage is TRBV30 and J usage is TRBJ2-7, with a weak D call TRBD2 (5 bases). V was pared by 2 bases and J by 3 bases, with 17 bases between. CDR1 and CDR2 from the germline V gene are GTSNPN and SVGIG (reference sequence). CDR3 size: 15 residues. In DNA, the CDR3 is TGTGCCTGGAGTATACGAGGGATATCGGTCTACGAGCAGTACTTC. This gives the protein CAWSIRGISVYEQYF.

The chain employs TRBV19 and TRBJ2-3; D is ambiguous. From germline, CDR1 is LNHDA and CDR2 SQIVND (reference sequence). The CDR3 covers 15 residues. The V gene lost 3 bases and the J gene lost 1 base, with 11 bases spanning the gap. CDR3 bases: TGTGCCAGTAGTATCGGTGGTACTGGCACAGATACGCAGTATTTT. Translating gives CASSIGGTGTDTQYF.

This clone was picked up a small number of times. This sequence joins TRBV10-3 and TRBJ2-2; D may be TRBD1 (6 bases). Deletions cut 5 bases from V and 1 base from J, with 14 bases between. The CDR3 runs to 16 residues. Looked up from germline, CDR1 is ENHRY and CDR2 is SYGVKD. In DNA form, the CDR3 reads TGTGCCATCAGTACCAAGGGGACACGGAACACCGGGGAGCTGTTTTTT. It yields the protein CAISTKGTRNTGELFF.

The chain links TRBV19 to TRBJ1-2; a possible D gene is TRBD1 (6 bases). Trimming stripped 3 bases from V and 4 bases from J, with 12 bases between. The CDR3 runs 14 residues. Germline V gene data show CDR1 as LNHDA and CDR2 as SQIVND (reference sequence). CDR3 region: CASSMQGRGYGYTF. The CDR3 DNA reads TGTGCCAGTAGTATGCAGGGGCGAGGCTATGGCTACACCTTC. The variable domain in full, with the rest retrieved from reference TRBV19 and TRBJ1-2, is DGGITQSPKYLFRKEGQNVTLSCEQNLNHDAMYWYRQDPGQGLRLIYYSQIVNDFQKGDIAEGYSVSREKKESFPLTVTSAQKNPTAFYLCASSMQGRGYGYTFGSGTRLTVV.

In the case of this clone: The same CDR3 arises from other DNA sequences in this sample as well. The chain links TRBV28 to TRBJ2-3; D gene ambiguous. V gave up 4 bases and J gave up 2 bases, with 4 bases separating them. The V gene's germline CDR1 is MDHEN and CDR2 SYDVKM. The CDR3 contains 12 residues. The CDR3 region is CASSSYTDTQYF. The CDR3 region has the DNA TGTGCCAGCAGTTCGTACACAGATACGCAGTATTTT.

The rearrangement links TRBV23-1 to TRBJ2-7, with 7 bases lining up with TRBD2. TRBV23-1 is marked as an open reading frame, function uncertain. This CDR3 spans 13 amino acids. Trimming at V came to 9 bases and at J to 2 bases, leaving 7 bases not matched to a gene. The CDR3 sequence: CARAGLIAYEQYF. DNA of the CDR3: TGCGCCAGAGCGGGACTCATAGCCTACGAGCAGTACTTC.

The J gene is TRBJ1-4, the V gene TRBV6-1; D is unclear. The CDR3 is made up of 18 amino acids. V dropped 2 bases and J dropped 1 base, with 17 bases sitting between them. Per germline, CDR1 MNHNS and CDR2 SASEGT. CDR3 residues: CASSEIPSWMRTNEKLFF. The DNA for the CDR3 is TGTGCCAGCAGTGAAATTCCCAGTTGGATGAGAACTAATGAAAAACTGTTTTTT.

This clone showed up many times. The sample holds other DNA sequences that translate to the same CDR3. The V gene is TRBV6-5, the J gene TRBJ1-4; D gene ambiguous. In germline, CDR1 is MNHEY, CDR2 SVGAGI. CDR3 length: 14 amino acids. The ends were cut back, 2 bases at V and 2 bases at J, with 6 bases in the middle. CDR3 region: CASSYGGTNEKLFF. The CDR3 DNA is TGTGCCAGCAGTTACGGAGGCACTAATGAAAAACTGTTTTTT.

The table lists this clone with many counts. The same CDR3 can be traced to other DNA sequences in this sample. The J gene is TRBJ2-1, the V gene TRBV7-2; no clear D. The CDR3 totals 15 residues. In germline, CDR1 is SGHTA, CDR2 FQGNSA. V was cut by 2 bases and J by 2 bases, with 10 bases left in between. CDR3 region: CASSLKGGPYNEQFF. The CDR3 nucleotides are TGTGCCAGCAGCTTAAAGGGTGGTCCCTACAATGAGCAGTTCTTC.

The rearrangement joins TRBV5-4 to TRBJ1-6; TRBD1 is a possible D gene (6 bases). The germline CDR1 and CDR2 sequences are SGHNT and YYREEE (reference sequence). Trimming pared 2 bases from V and 4 bases from J, leaving 7 bases between. The CDR3 extends over 14 amino acids. CDR3 nucleotides: TGTGCCAGCAGCTTAGGACAGTATAATTCACCCCTCCACTTT. Translation gives CASSLGQYNSPLHF.

The chain links TRBV6-1 to TRBJ1-1; D is perhaps TRBD1 (6 bases). This CDR3 spans 14 amino acids. Trimming removed 6 bases at V and 4 bases at J, with 15 bases between. Germline loops: CDR1 MNHNS, CDR2 SASEGT. CDR3 sequence reads: CASSTRGIGTEAFF. CDR3 nucleotide sequence: TGTGCCAGCAGCACAAGGGGGATTGGCACTGAAGCTTTCTTT.

Only a few counts were recorded for this clone. The chain employs TRBV28 and TRBJ1-5; TRBD1 matches 7 bases. The CDR3 extends over 12 amino acids. V gave up 10 bases and J gave up 3 bases; unmatched junction bases: 3. Germline loops: CDR1 MDHEN, CDR2 SYDVKM. CDR3 loop: CATDRDNQPQHF. The CDR3 nucleotides are TGTGCCACCGACAGGGACAATCAGCCCCAGCATTTT. Together with reference TRBV28 and TRBJ1-5, the CDR3 gives the full variable domain: DVKVTQSSRYLVKRTGEKVFLECVQDMDHENMFWYRQDPGLGLRLIYFSYDVKMKEKGDIPEGYSVSREKKERFSLILESASTNQTSMYLCATDRDNQPQHFGDGTRLSIL.

The chain carries TRBV14 and TRBJ1-3; TRBD1 matches 8 bases. CDR1 is SGHDN and CDR2 is FVKESK in the germline V gene. Trimming cost V 3 bases and J 4 bases; bases outside gene matches: 11. There are 17 residues in the CDR3. The CDR3 region is CASSQSFQGARGNTIYF. DNA of the CDR3: TGTGCCAGCAGCCAGAGTTTCCAGGGGGCGCGGGGAAACACCATATATTTT.

The chain employs TRBV7-2 and TRBJ1-1; D gene unclear. With 5 bases removed from V and 6 bases from J, the gap between germline ends came to 16 bases. This CDR3 contains 14 residues. CDR1 is SGHTA and CDR2 is FQGNSA in the germline V gene. DNA for the CDR3: TGTGCCAGCAGCCCATCATGGGGTAGGGCTGAAGCTTTCTTT. It is translated as CASSPSWGRAEAFF.

This clone was counted ten times or more. The chain combines TRBV19 with TRBJ1-2; D is ambiguous. V shed 2 bases and J shed 6 bases, with 13 bases lying between them. This CDR3 spans 14 amino acids. Germline values: CDR1 LNHDA, CDR2 SQIVND (reference sequence). In DNA form, the CDR3 reads TGTGCCAGTAGTATAACGGCAGGACCCAATGGCTACACCTTC. Protein: CASSITAGPNGYTF.

The rearrangement joins TRBV29-1 to TRBJ2-2; 12 bases are a match to TRBD2. Unmatched junction bases numbered 4, after V lost 7 bases and J lost 7 bases. This CDR3 spans 13 amino acids. CDR1 and CDR2 from the germline V gene are SQVTM and ANQGSEA. CDR3 protein: CSARTSGIGELFF. The CDR3 DNA reads as TGCAGCGCCAGGACTAGCGGGATCGGGGAGCTGTTTTTT.

The rearrangement links TRBV7-2 to TRBJ2-7; 10 nucleotides line up with TRBD1. Germline V gives CDR1 SGHTA, CDR2 FQGNSA. The CDR3 totals 14 residues. The trim removed 3 bases at V and 6 bases at J, leaving 5 bases unmatched. CDR3 sequence (DNA): TGTGCCAGCAGCTTTACCGGGACAGGGGTCGAGCAGTACTTC. As protein: CASSFTGTGVEQYF.

The CDR3 region has the DNA TGTGCCAGTAGTATAAGTTCGGGCACGAACACTGAAGCTTTCTTT. Residues: CASSISSGTNTEAFF. This chain links TRBV19 with TRBJ1-1, with unresolved D. The CDR3 covers 15 residues. Germline assignment: CDR1 LNHDA and CDR2 SQIVND (reference sequence). The V gene lost 2 bases and the J gene lost 1 base, with 11 bases spanning the gap.

This clone showed up just a few times. This chain links TRBV5-5 with TRBJ1-2; the match to TRBD1 covers 7 bases. This CDR3 comprises 14 residues. The germline CDR1 and CDR2 sequences are SGHKS and YYEKEE (reference sequence). Trimming at V came to 1 base and at J to 4 bases, leaving 4 bases not matched to a gene. CDR3 sequence reads: CASSLQGDGYGYTF. DNA of the CDR3: TGTGCCAGCAGCTTGCAGGGGGACGGCTATGGCTACACCTTC. Drawing the rest from reference TRBV5-5 and TRBJ1-2, the complete variable domain is DAGVTQSPTHLIKTRGQQVTLRCSPISGHKSVSWYQQVLGQGPQFIFQYYEKEERGRGNFPDRFSARQFPNYSSELNVNALLLGDSALYLCASSLQGDGYGYTFGSGTRLTVV.

There are a few counts of this clone. The chain carries TRBV28 and TRBJ1-5; maybe TRBD1 (5 bases). The CDR3 totals 14 residues. The V and J ends lost 4 bases and 4 bases respectively, with 11 bases between them. Germline V gives CDR1 MDHEN, CDR2 SYDVKM. The CDR3 protein is CASSSGTANQPQHF. The DNA of the CDR3 is TGTGCCAGCAGTTCCGGGACGGCGAATCAGCCCCAGCATTTT.

The genes are TRBV4-1 and TRBJ2-3, with D perhaps matching TRBD1 (5 bases). Germline V gene data show CDR1 as MGHRA and CDR2 as YSYEKL. The CDR3 runs 13 residues. Trimming shortened V by 5 bases and J by 9 bases, and 15 bases separated the two germline ends. CDR3 DNA sequence: TGCGCCAGCAGCTCGCAGGCAGGGCCCACGCAGTATTTT. This encodes CASSSQAGPTQYF.

The CDR3 is CASKRQGNPNEKLFF. The DNA of the CDR3 is TGTGCCAGCAAGAGACAGGGGAATCCGAATGAAAAACTGTTTTTT. This sequence joins TRBV2 and TRBJ1-4; the match to TRBD1 covers 8 bases. Germline V CDR1 and CDR2: SNHLY, FYNNEI. Trimming removed 7 bases from V and 5 bases from J; junction bases left unmatched: 9. The CDR3 spans 15 residues.

The rearrangement uses TRBV30 and TRBJ1-1, with D possibly TRBD1 on 6 matching bases. CDR3 length: 15 amino acids. The germline CDR1 and CDR2 sequences are GTSNPN and SVGIG (reference sequence). With 3 bases removed from V and 1 base from J, the gap between germline ends came to 15 bases. CDR3 in amino acids: CAWRLPGGPNTEAFF. CDR3 DNA: TGTGCCTGGAGACTGCCGGGGGGGCCGAACACTGAAGCTTTCTTT.

Only a few counts were recorded for this clone. The gene calls are TRBV28 and TRBJ2-5; 9 bases are a match to TRBD1. CDR1 and CDR2 from the germline V gene are MDHEN and SYDVKM. The CDR3 is 14 residues long. The junction had 7 bases not matched to a gene; V was cut back by 6 bases and J by 5 bases. The CDR3 nucleotides read TGTGCCAGCAGCACTACAGGGGGCGCGGAGACCCAGTACTTC. This codes for CASSTTGGAETQYF.

On this clone: Other DNA sequences in this sample translate to the same CDR3. V and J are TRBV7-9 and TRBJ2-2, with D unresolved. The CDR3 has 14 amino acids. The V gene lost 8 bases and the J gene lost 3 bases, with 13 bases spanning the gap. Germline CDR1 and CDR2: SEHNR and FQNEAQ (reference sequence). Here the CDR3 reads CASRSDRDTGELFF. DNA of the CDR3: TGTGCCAGCCGCTCTGACCGGGACACCGGGGAGCTGTTTTTT.

The V gene is TRBV2, the J gene TRBJ2-5; D gene unclear. Between the trimmed V and J ends, which lost 6 bases and 2 bases, there was a span of 7 bases. CDR1 and CDR2 from the germline V gene are SNHLY and FYNNEI. The CDR3 contains 12 residues. The CDR3 loop reads CASRSRQETQYF. CDR3 DNA: TGTGCCAGCAGGTCCAGGCAAGAGACCCAGTACTTC.